This T cell receptor beta chain stems from a study of blood T cell repertoires in COVID-19. For the study at large: The study drew acute and convalescent COVID-19 samples from the United States, Italy and Spain. PBMCs, B-cell-depleted T cells, or T cells were the source of the cDNA or gDNA that made up the material.

This CDR3 comprises 14 residues. Per the germline V gene, CDR1 is PRHDT and CDR2 is FYEKMQ (reference sequence). Between the trimmed V and J ends, which lost 0 bases and 9 bases, there was a span of 12 bases. Source study methods: Estimated nucleated cell counts came from reference gene primer amplification. Produced via immunoSEQ multiplex PCR; TCRdb's table is partial and in-frame only. That table supplies the V and J calls and clone size; D and trimming were determined from the DNA. Of under 250,000 clones listed, roughly nine tenths are singletons. Sequenced sample: peripheral blood. The gene calls are TRBV13 and TRBJ1-5; a weak D match, TRBD1 (6 bases). The source is a man aged 40-50 years with acute or convalescent COVID-19. The CDR3 here is CASSLGRGSGPQHF. CDR3 nucleotides: TGTGCCAGCAGCTTAGGCAGGGGCAGCGGGCCCCAGCATTTT.